The source of this TCR beta chain is a study of CD8+ T cells in alopecia areata. The overall study: People stayed on tofacitinib for 6 to 18 months, then stopped the drug for 6 months.

Study-wide results and limits: Normal skin contains resident alphabeta T cells, and these are also sequenced in scalp samples.

For this clone: Its antigen is as yet unknown.

Extracted RNA was reverse transcribed into cDNA, the sequencing template. Produced via immunoSEQ multiplex PCR; TCRdb's table is partial and in-frame only. Here the sample spans roughly 8,000 clones, 60% to 80% being singletons. Peripheral blood and lesional scalp punch biopsies came from alopecia areata patients. The CDR3 length is 14 residues. V lost 1 base and J lost 4, with 10 bases in between. Germline-derived CDR1 and CDR2 are LGHNA and YSLEER. This sequence originates from a human donor with alopecia areata. V is TRBV4-3 and J is TRBJ2-5; the D gene could be TRBD1 or TRBD2 (5 bases each). This specimen was skin, taken at week 0. The CDR3 DNA sequence: TGCGCCAGCAGCCAAGTCGGGGCACCAGAGACCCAGTACTTC. Protein sequence: CASSQVGAPETQYF.